This TCR beta chain was retrieved from a study of vaccination and CD4 T cells after COVID-19 (dated by TCRdb to 2022 to 2024). Study-wide context: Every convalescent patient had a positive nasal swab PCR test for SARS-CoV-2, with mild disease in 9 or 10 patients and severe disease in one. The convalescent cohort comprised six males and four females, including two Hispanic individuals, seven Caucasians, two Asians and one multiracial person. Participants got two doses of the Pfizer-BioNTech BNT162b2 vaccine (n=8) or two doses of the Moderna mRNA-1273 vaccine (n=2). Post-COVID blood samples from convalescent patients were collected a median of roughly 100 days after diagnosis, with a range of about 35 to 180 days. Post-vaccine blood samples were collected a median of about 72 days after the second vaccine dose, ranging from about 13 to 250 days. For a few convalescent patients, samples were collected at an early post-vaccination timepoint (day 14) as well as at a late post-vaccination timepoint (days 161 to 241). For stimulating the cultures, overlapping spike peptide pools were used, derived from SARS-CoV-2 as well as from the common cold coronaviruses HCoV-NL63, HCoV-OC43 and HCoV-229E. In control cultures, a CEFX viral epitope pool was used as positive control, an HIV-1 Nef peptide pool was used as negative control, or no peptide was added. The spike-specific CD4+ TCR repertoire was compared before and after mRNA vaccination in approximately ten COVID-19 convalescent patients and several infection-naive healthy vaccine recipients. Summary of the overall study and its limitations: In convalescent patients, a median roughly 86% of post-vaccine SARS-CoV-2-reactive clones were detected only after vaccination, suggesting vaccine-specific priming. Although the median number of SARS-CoV-2-reactive clonotypes went up from around 20 after infection to some 38 after vaccination, the increase was not significant. Of the vaccine-specific clones found in convalescent patients, nearly all (304 of 307) were mono-reactive for SARS-CoV-2 spike instead of being cross-reactive with common cold coronaviruses. Only a relatively small number of convalescent patients were included in the study, and early timepoints following natural infection were not analyzed.

The sample's time point label is to be understood as: late sampling 161 to 241 days after vaccination in a few convalescent patients. The treatment or condition tag for this specimen amounts to: approximately 11-day PBMC culture with coronavirus spike peptide pools or control peptides (ViraFEST assay). To expand antigen-specific T cells with peptide pools and then pick out the expanded clonotypes through TCR sequencing, the study relied on the ViraFEST assay. The convalescent patients' positive SARS-CoV-2 PCR tests fell between March and December 2020, which was before the Alpha, Beta and Delta variants emerged in the United States. Each well held approximately 2 million PBMCs cultured in IMDM containing approximately 5.3% human AB serum and approximately 10 IU/ml IL-2, with roughly 10 ug/ml peptide pools added. Half of the culture medium was replaced with fresh IL-2-containing medium on days 3 and 7. After more than 8 days of culture, CD4+ T cells were isolated by negative selection using the EasySep CD4+ T cell isolation kit. Ficoll-Paque Plus gradient centrifugation was used to isolate PBMCs from whole blood, and the isolated PBMCs were then either used fresh or cryopreserved at -140C. Culture conditions were generally each tested in triplicate wells.

Details on this clonotype: The specificity of this receptor is unknown. No clone much larger than this one lies a single base away; base qualities are absent.

Library preparation used PCR. At the Johns Hopkins FTIC core, DNA from the cultured CD4+ T cells underwent TCR sequencing with the Oncomine TCR Beta short-read assay. The QIAamp micro DNA kit was used to extract genomic DNA from the cultured CD4+ T cells. Oncomine TCR Beta libraries from cultured CD4+ T cells were pooled with unique dual indexes and sequenced on an Illumina iSeq 100. For the original study's pipeline: Non-productive sequences were removed, and CDR3s that did not start with C, did not end with F or W, or were shorter than 7 amino acids were discarded. Antigen-specific clonotypes were identified using the MANAFEST web application through comparison of peptide-stimulated wells with reference and other culture wells. To be called positive, a clone needed an FDR below 0.05, an odds ratio above 5, and a productive frequency above 0.1% in at least two of three replicate wells. Cross-reactive clonotypes were defined as significantly expanded in both SARS-CoV-2 spike wells and at least one common cold coronavirus spike condition. Using R version 3.6.1, CDR3 homology was evaluated through Levenshtein distances (stringdist) along with unrooted phylogenetic trees (ape). TCRdb applied fastp at Q25 and MiXCR to the public reads, then kept only in-frame beta chains. Merged by CDR3 protein, the rows form single entries marked with the most common genes and DNA. TCRdb assigned the V and J calls; the authors' analysis was not used. This sample holds fewer than 25,000 distinct CDR3 sequences; around two fifths were observed only once. Roughly 27% of the sample is in the top ten clones.

The germline V gene encodes CDR1 SGHTA and CDR2 FQGTGA. The CDR3 runs 13 residues from the cysteine to the phenylalanine. The kept DNA is CDR3 alone, 39 bases in frame from the first base. V and J lose 5 bases and 1 base, and a span of 8 bases separates them. The receptor was isolated from a human donor who had recovered from COVID-19. Rearrangement joined TRBV7-3 to TRBJ1-1, and perhaps TRBD1 as D gene, on 6 matching bases. The sample consisted of CD4+ T cells from blood, cultured in vitro, taken about 7 months after SARS-CoV-2 vaccination. Here is the DNA: TGTGCCAGCAGCCCGGGACAGAACACTGAAGCTTTCTTT. Translation gives CASSPGQNTEAFF.